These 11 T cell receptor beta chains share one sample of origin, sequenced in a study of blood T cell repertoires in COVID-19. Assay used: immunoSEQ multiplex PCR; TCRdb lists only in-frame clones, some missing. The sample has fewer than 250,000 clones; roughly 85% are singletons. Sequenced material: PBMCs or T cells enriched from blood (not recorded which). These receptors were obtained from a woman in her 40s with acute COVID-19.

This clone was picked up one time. CDR3 protein: CASSLDPSGETQYF. CDR3 sequence (DNA): TGTGCCAGCAGCTTGGATCCTAGCGGCGAGACCCAGTACTTC. The chain carries TRBV7-6 and TRBJ2-5, with 7 bases matching TRBD2. The CDR3 runs to 14 residues. Trimming took 3 bases from V and 5 from J; bases not matched to a gene: 6. Germline CDR1 and CDR2: SGHVS and FNYEAQ.

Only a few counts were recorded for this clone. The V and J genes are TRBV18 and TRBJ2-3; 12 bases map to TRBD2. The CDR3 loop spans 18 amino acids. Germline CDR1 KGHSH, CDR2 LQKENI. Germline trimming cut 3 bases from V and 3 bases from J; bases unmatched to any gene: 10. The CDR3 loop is CASSPIPSGRASTDTQYF. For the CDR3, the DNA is TGTGCCAGCTCACCGATCCCTAGCGGGAGGGCTTCTACAGATACGCAGTATTTT. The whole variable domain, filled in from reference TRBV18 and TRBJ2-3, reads NAGVMQNPRHLVRRRGQEARLRCSPMKGHSHVYWYRQLPEEGLKFMVYLQKENIIDESGMPKERFSAEFPKEGPSILRIQQVVRGDSAAYFCASSPIPSGRASTDTQYFGPGTRLTVL.

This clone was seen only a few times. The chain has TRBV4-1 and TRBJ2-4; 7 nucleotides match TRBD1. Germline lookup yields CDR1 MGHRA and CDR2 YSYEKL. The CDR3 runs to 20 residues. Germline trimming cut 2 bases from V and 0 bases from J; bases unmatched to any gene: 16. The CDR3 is CASSQSPTATGNLAKNIQYF. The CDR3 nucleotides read TGCGCCAGCAGCCAAAGCCCCACCGCGACAGGGAACCTAGCCAAAAACATTCAGTACTTC.

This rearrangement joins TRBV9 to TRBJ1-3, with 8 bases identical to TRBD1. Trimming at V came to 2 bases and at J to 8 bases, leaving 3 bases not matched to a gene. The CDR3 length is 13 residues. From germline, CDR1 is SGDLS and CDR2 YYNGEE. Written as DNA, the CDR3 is TGTGCCAGCAGCGTCACAGGGGGTGACACCATATATTTT. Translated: CASSVTGGDTIYF.

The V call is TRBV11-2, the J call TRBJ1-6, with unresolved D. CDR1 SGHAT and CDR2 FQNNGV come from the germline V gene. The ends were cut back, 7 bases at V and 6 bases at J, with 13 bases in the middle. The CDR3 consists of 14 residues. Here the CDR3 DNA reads TGTGCCAGCACCCCTCTAGCAGCTAATTCACCCCTCCACTTT. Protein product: CASTPLAANSPLHF.

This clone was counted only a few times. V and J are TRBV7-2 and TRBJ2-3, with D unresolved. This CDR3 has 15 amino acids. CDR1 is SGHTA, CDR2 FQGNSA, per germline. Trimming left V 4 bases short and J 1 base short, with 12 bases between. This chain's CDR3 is CASSSTPGRTDTQYF. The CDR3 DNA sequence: TGTGCCAGCAGCTCGACCCCTGGGCGCACAGATACGCAGTATTTT.

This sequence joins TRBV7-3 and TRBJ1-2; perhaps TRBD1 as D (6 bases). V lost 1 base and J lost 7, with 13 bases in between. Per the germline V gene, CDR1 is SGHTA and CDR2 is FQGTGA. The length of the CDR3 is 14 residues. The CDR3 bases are TGTGCCAGCAGCTTAAGCCCAGGGGTGGGTGGCTACACCTTC. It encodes CASSLSPGVGGYTF.

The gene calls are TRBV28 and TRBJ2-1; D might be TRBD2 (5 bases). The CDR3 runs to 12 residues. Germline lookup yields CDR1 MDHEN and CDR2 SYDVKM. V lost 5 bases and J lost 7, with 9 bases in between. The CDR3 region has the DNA TGTGCCAGCAGTCGGACTTCTAATGAGCAGTTCTTC. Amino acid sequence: CASSRTSNEQFF.

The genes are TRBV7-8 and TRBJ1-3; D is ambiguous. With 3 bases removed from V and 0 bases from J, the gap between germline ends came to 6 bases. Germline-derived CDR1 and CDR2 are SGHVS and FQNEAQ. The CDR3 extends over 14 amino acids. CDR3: CASSFDFSGNTIYF. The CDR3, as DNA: TGTGCCAGCAGCTTTGACTTCTCTGGAAACACCATATATTTT.

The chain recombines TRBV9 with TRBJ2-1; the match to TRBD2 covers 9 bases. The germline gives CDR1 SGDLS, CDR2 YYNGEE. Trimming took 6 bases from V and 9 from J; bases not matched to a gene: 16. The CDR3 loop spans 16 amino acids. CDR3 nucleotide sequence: TGTGCCAGCACCCCTCAACTAGCGGGCCCGAAGGGTGAGCAGTTCTTC. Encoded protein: CASTPQLAGPKGEQFF.

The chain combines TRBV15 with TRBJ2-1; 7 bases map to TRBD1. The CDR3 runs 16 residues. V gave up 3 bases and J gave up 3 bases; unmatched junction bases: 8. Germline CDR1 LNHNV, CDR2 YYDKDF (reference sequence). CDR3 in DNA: TGTGCCACCAGCAGGGACCGGGACAGATACTACAATGAGCAGTTCTTC. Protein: CATSRDRDRYYNEQFF.